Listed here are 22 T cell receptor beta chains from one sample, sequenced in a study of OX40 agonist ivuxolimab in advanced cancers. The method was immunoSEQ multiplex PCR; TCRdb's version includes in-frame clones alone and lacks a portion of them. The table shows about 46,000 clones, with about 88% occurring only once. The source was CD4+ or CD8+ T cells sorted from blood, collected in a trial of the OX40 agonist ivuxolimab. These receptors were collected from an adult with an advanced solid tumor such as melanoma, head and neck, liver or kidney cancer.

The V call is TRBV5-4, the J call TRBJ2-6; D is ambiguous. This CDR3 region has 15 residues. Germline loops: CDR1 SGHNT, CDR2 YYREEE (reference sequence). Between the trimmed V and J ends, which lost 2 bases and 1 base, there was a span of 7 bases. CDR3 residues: CASSFGKSGANVLTF. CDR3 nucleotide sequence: TGTGCCAGCAGCTTTGGGAAATCTGGGGCCAACGTCCTGACTTTC.

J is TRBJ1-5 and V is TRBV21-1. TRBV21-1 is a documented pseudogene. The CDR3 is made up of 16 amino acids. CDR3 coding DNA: TGTGCCAGCAGCAAAGGAACGGGCCTCGGCGGTCAGCCCCAGCATTTT. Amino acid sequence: CASSKGTGLGGQPQHF.

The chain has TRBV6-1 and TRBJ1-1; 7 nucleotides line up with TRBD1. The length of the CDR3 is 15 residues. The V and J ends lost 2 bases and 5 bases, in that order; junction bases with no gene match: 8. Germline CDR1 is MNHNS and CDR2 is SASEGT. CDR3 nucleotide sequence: TGTGCCAGCAGTGAATTAGGGGGCTTAGGTACTGAAGCTTTCTTT. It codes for CASSELGGLGTEAFF.

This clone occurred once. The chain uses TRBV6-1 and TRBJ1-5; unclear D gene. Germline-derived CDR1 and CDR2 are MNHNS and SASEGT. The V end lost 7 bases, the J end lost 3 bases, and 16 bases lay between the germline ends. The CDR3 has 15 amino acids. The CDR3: CASTLLDPSNQPQHF. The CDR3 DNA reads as TGTGCCAGCACCCTTTTGGACCCGTCCAATCAGCCCCAGCATTTT.

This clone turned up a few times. In nucleotides, the CDR3 is TGTGCCAGCATGGGAACCTCCTATAATTCACCCCTCCACTTT. It codes for CASMGTSYNSPLHF. This chain connects TRBV2 to TRBJ1-6; D is unresolved. This CDR3 spans 14 amino acids. Germline V gene sequence: CDR1 SNHLY, CDR2 FYNNEI. V was shortened by 7 bases and J by 0 bases, with 7 bases between the two germline ends.

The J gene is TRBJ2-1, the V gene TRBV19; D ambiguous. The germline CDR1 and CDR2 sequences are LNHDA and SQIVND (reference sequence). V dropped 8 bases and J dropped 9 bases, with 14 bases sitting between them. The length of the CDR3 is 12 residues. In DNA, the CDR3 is TGTGCCAGTTCCCCCGGAGTCTCTGAGCAGTTCTTC. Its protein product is CASSPGVSEQFF.

The CDR3 reads CASSTGTGGYNEQFF. The CDR3 coding sequence is TGCGCCAGCAGCACTGGGACAGGGGGCTACAATGAGCAGTTCTTC. The chain recombines TRBV5-1 with TRBJ2-1; 11 positions agree with TRBD1. Germline V CDR1 and CDR2: SGHRS, YFSETQ. V was clipped by 4 bases and J by 3 bases; unmatched bases: 3. The CDR3 length is 15 residues.

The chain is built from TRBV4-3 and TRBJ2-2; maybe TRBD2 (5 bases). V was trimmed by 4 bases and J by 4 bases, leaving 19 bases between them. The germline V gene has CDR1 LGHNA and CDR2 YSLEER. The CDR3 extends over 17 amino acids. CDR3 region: CASSLSTLTGFTGELFF. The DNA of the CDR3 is TGCGCCAGCAGCCTTTCGACCCTAACGGGGTTCACCGGGGAGCTGTTTTTT.

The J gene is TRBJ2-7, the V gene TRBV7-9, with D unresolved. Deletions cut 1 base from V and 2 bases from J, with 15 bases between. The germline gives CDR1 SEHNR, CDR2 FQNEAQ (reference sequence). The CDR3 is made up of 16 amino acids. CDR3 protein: CASSLVVSQAPYEQYF. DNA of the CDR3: TGTGCCAGCAGCTTAGTAGTATCCCAAGCCCCCTACGAGCAGTACTTC.

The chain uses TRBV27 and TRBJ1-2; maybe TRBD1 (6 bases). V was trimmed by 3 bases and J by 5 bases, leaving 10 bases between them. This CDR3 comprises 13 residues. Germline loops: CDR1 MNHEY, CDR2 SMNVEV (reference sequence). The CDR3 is CASSFGTFYGYTF. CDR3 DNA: TGTGCCAGCAGTTTCGGGACATTTTATGGCTACACCTTC.

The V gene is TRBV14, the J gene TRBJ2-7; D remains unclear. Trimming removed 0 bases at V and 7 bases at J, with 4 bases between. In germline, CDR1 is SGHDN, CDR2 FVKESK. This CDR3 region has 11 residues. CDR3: CASSQDWEQYF. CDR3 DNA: TGTGCCAGCAGCCAAGACTGGGAGCAGTACTTC.

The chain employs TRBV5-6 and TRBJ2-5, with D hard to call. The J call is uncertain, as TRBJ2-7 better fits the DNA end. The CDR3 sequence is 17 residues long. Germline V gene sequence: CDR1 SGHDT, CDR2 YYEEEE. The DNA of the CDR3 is TGTGCCAGCAGCTTGTCGTCTTGGACCACCTTCATAGACGAGCAGTACTTC. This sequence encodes CASSLSSWTTFIDEQYF.

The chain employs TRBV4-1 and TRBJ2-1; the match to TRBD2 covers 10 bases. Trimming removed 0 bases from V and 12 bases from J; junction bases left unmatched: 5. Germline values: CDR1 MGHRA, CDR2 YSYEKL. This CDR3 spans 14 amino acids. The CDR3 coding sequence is TGCGCCAGCAGCCAAGAAGCTAGCGGGAGTGGGCAGTTCTTC. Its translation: CASSQEASGSGQFF.

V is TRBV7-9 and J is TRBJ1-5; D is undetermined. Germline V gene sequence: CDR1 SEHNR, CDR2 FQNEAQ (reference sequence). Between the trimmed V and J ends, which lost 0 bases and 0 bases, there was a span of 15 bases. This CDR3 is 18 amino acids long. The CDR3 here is CASSLANIPGYSNQPQHF. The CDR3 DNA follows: TGTGCCAGCAGCTTAGCGAATATCCCGGGGTATAGCAATCAGCCCCAGCATTTT.

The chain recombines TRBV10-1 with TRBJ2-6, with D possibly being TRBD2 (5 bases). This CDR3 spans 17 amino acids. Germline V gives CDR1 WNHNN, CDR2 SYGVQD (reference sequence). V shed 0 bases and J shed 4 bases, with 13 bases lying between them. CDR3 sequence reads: CASSESTKGPGANVLTF. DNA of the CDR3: TGCGCCAGCAGTGAGTCGACTAAAGGGCCCGGGGCCAACGTCCTGACTTTC.

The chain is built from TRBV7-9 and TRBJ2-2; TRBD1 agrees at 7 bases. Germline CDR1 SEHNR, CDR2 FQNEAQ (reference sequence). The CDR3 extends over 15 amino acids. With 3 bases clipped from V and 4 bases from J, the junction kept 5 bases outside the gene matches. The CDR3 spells CASSLLGQSTGELFF. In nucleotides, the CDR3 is TGTGCCAGCAGCTTGCTGGGACAGTCCACCGGGGAGCTGTTTTTT.

The CDR3 loop is CASSYSVPSNQPQHF. The CDR3 nucleotides read TGTGCCAGCAGTTACTCGGTCCCTAGCAATCAGCCCCAGCATTTT. The V gene is TRBV6-6, the J gene TRBJ1-5; D uncertain. This CDR3 comprises 15 residues. V dropped 0 bases and J dropped 0 bases, with 6 bases sitting between them. The germline gives CDR1 MNHNY, CDR2 SVGAGI (reference sequence).

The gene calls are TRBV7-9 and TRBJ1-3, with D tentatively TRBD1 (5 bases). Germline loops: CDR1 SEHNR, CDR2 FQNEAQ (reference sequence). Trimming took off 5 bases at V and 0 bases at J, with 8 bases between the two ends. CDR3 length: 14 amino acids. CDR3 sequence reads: CASSPGGSGNTIYF. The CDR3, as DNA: TGTGCCAGCAGCCCCGGGGGCTCTGGAAACACCATATATTTT.

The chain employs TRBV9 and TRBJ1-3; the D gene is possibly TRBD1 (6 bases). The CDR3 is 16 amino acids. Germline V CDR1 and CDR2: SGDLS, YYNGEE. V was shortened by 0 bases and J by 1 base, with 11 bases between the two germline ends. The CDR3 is CASSVAPRGSGNTIYF. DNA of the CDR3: TGTGCCAGCAGCGTAGCCCCCAGGGGTTCTGGAAACACCATATATTTT.

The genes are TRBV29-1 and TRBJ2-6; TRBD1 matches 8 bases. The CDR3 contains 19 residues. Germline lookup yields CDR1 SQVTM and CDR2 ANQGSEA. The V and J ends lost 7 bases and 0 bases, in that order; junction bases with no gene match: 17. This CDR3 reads CSALIMTGDASSGANVLTF. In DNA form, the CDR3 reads TGCAGCGCCTTAATTATGACAGGGGACGCCTCCTCTGGGGCCAACGTCCTGACTTTC.

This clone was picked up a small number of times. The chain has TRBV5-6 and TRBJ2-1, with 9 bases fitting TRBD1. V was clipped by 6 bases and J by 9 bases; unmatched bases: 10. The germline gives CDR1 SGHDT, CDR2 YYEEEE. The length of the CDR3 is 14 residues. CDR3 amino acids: CASIPITGGTEQFF. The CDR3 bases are TGTGCCAGCATCCCAATCACAGGGGGCACTGAGCAGTTCTTC.

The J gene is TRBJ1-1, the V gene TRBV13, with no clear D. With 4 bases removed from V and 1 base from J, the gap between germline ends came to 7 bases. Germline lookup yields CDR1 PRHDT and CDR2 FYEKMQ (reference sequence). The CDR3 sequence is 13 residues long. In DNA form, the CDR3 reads TGTGCCAGCAGCTGGGTCCAGAACACTGAAGCTTTCTTT. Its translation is CASSWVQNTEAFF.